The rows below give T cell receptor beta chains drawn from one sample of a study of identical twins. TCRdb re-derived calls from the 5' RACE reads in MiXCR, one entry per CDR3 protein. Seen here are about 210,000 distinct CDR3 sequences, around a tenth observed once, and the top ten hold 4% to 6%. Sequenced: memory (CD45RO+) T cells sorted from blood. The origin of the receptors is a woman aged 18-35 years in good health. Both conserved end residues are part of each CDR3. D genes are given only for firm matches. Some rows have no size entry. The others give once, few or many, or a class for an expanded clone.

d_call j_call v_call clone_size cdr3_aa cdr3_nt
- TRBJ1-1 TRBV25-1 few CASSELPGGTEAFF TGTGCCAGCAGTGAGTTACCGGGAGGCACTGAAGCTTTCTTT
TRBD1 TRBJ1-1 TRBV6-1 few CASRPGTGMNTEAFF TGTGCCAGCCGCCCCGGGACAGGGATGAACACTGAAGCTTTCTTT
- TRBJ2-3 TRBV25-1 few CASSEYDPLYGDTQYF TGTGCCAGCAGTGAATATGATCCCCTGTATGGAGATACGCAGTATTTT
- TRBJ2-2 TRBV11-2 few CASSLDLQGVTGELFF TGTGCCAGCAGCTTAGATCTTCAGGGAGTCACCGGGGAGCTGTTTTTT
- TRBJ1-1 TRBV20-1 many CSIRRDVGVEAFF TGCAGCATCCGGAGGGACGTGGGGGTTGAAGCTTTCTTT
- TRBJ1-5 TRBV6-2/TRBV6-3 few CASSIKRRDQPQHF TGTGCCAGCAGCATTAAGAGGAGGGATCAGCCCCAGCATTTT
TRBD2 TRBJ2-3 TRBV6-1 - CASSPSMGGSTDTQYF TGTGCCAGCAGTCCGTCGATGGGGGGGAGCACAGATACGCAGTATTTT
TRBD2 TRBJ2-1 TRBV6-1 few CASRTLAGTAYNEQFF TGTGCCAGCAGAACTTTAGCGGGGACCGCCTACAATGAGCAGTTCTTC
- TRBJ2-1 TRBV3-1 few CASSPGPTYNEQFF TGTGCCAGCAGCCCGGGACCTACCTACAATGAGCAGTTCTTC
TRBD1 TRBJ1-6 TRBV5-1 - CASSVQGALLSNSPLHF TGCGCCAGCAGCGTTCAGGGGGCCCTCCTCTCTAATTCACCCCTCCACTTT
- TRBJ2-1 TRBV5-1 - CASSFSHGPSSYNEQFF TGCGCCAGCAGCTTCTCCCACGGGCCGAGCTCCTACAATGAGCAGTTCTTC